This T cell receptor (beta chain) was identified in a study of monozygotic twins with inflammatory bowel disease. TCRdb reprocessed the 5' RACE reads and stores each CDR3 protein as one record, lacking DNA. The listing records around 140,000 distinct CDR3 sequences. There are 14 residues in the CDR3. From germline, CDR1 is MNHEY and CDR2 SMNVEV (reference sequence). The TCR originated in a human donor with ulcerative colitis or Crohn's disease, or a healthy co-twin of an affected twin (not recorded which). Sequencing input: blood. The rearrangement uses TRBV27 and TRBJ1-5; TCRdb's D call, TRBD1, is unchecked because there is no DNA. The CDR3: CASSRRGYNQPQHF.